This T cell receptor beta chain stems from a study of CD8+ T cells in alopecia areata. Noted treatment: oral pan-JAK inhibitor, 5-10 mg twice daily. The CDR3 runs 12 residues. V dropped 7 bases and J dropped 7; count of bases not matched to a gene: 6. From germline, CDR1 is GTSNPN and CDR2 SVGIG (reference sequence). Isolated RNA was reverse transcribed into cDNA used as the sequencing template. This table comes from immunoSEQ multiplex PCR, and its TCRdb copy is limited to in-frame clones, with some not included. The table lists 150,000 to 250,000 clones, 50% to 60% of them singletons, with less than 3.5% in the top ten.

The sequence derives from a human donor with alopecia areata. The input for sequencing was CD4+ T cells sorted from blood, taken at week 4, from a patient treated with tofacitinib. The chain carries TRBV30 and TRBJ1-3; 8 bases map to TRBD1. The CDR3 loop reads CAFYRQGNTIYF. The CDR3 nucleotides read TGTGCCTTCTACCGACAGGGGAACACCATATATTTT.